A selection of T cell receptor beta chains follows, all from one sample in a study of sequential checkpoint blockade in melanoma. The data were produced by immunoSEQ multiplex PCR, yet TCRdb's version contains in-frame clones alone and is incomplete. The table includes 9,500 to 12,000 clones, 56% detected once. The specimen comprised CD8+ T cells sorted from blood (inferred from file names), sampled from a patient given nivolumab and ipilimumab in sequence. These TCRs come from a human donor with melanoma. The CDR3 runs from the conserved cysteine through the conserved F or W. Not all rows give a size; the values are once, few, many and, for expanded clones, a class.

clone_size	v_call	cdr3_aa
once	TRBV6-5	CASSVYTHGDEQYF
NA	TRBV11-2	CASRLLPGLDGYTF
few	TRBV6-1	CASSGEPGTPFTYNSPLHF
NA	TRBV15	CATSGRDSSNQPQHF
NA	TRBV2	CASRFRDYDSYEQYF
NA	TRBV29-1	CSVDGQGSGNEQFF
NA	TRBV27	CASSYPTQGAREQYF
few	TRBV19	CASSITDSGANVLTF
NA	TRBV6-5	CASSYSWGTSYTF
NA	TRBV7-9	CASSWTSGGGEQYF
NA	TRBV28	CASSLRGRFETQYF
NA	TRBV7-6	CASSLYMPGQGSPLHF
few	TRBV28	CASSFRDRQTGELFF
NA	TRBV11-2	CASSSTGEFDQPQHF
few	TRBV4-1	CASSQGLGEQYF
once	TRBV10-3	CAISEGPDYTSYEQYF
NA	TRBV30	CAWSDGTFEAFF
NA	TRBV7-2	CASSLVGRGLTEAFF
NA	TRBV27	CASSLSAGDYTGELFF
NA	TRBV4-3	CASSQDLSPGPAGGPSTGELFF
NA	TRBV2	CASAEVTSTDTQYF
NA	TRBV28	CASSPRTGRNQETQYF
NA	TRBV15	CATRTGGLVFTEAFF
medium-sized	TRBV5-1	CASSLGGVRDEQYF
few	TRBV19	CASSIYSGSWFLNEQFF
NA	TRBV4-1	CASSHGDTRGNYGYTF
NA	TRBV4-3	CASSQEGSGLSNTGELFF
NA	TRBV5-1	CASSLYRTGLREQYF
once	TRBV6-5	CASRTPGTEVYGYTF
NA	TRBV19	CASSISGGSNQPQHF
NA	TRBV19	CASSLGGMNTEAFF
NA	TRBV5-6	CASSFRNTEAFF
few	TRBV19	CASSIGTDYTF
few	TRBV9	CASSVRTGEKLFF
NA	TRBV28	CASSSPRDYEQYF
once	TRBV25-1	CASSELAGLSSNIQYF
NA	TRBV4-3	CASSQFSGSSYNEQFF
few	TRBV5-1	CASSQGLAGYEQYF
once	TRBV5-4	CAGGTPDQETQYF
NA	TRBV30	CACWDRNHYEQYF
NA	TRBV6-5	CASSYSLAGELFF
NA	TRBV27	CASRTFTPSTGANVLTF
NA	TRBV7-9	CASSLADRGNEQFF
NA	TRBV4-3	CASSQDLPSSDASGRPWETQYF
few	TRBV6-5	CASSNQGYQPQHF
NA	TRBV27	CASSPLPGLSLNEKLFF
few	TRBV4-3	CASSQALGGRNTEAFF
NA	TRBV11-2	CASSFRRTSGRTDTQYF
NA	TRBV15	CATSRDRRGQGLFF